The source of this TCR beta chain is a study of Ad26.COV2.S vaccination and SARS-CoV-2 variants. The sample holds many counts of this clone. This CDR3 comprises 14 residues. Treatment indicated: some 19 received Ad26.COV2.S at low or high dose, single or two shots; 5 received placebo; per-sample allocation not given. Sampling occurred on day 63 after the first vaccine or placebo injection. TCRdb's copy holds only in-frame clones and misses some; the assay was immunoSEQ multiplex PCR. The sample has about 440,000 clones, roughly 88% seen once. The clonotype comes from a person aged 18 to 59 who received the Ad26.COV2.S COVID-19 vaccine or a placebo. Material: peripheral blood, obtained in a trial of Ad26.COV2.S vaccine versus placebo. The rearrangement links TRBV21-1 to TRBJ1-5. TRBV21-1 is recorded as a pseudogene. The DNA of the CDR3 is TGTGCCAGCAGTCGGGATACGGGGCTTCAGCCCCAGCATTTT. This gives the protein CASSRDTGLQPQHF.